Listed below are T cell receptor beta chains from one sample, sequenced in a study of early T cells in non-severe SARS-CoV-2 infection. Each CDR3 protein is one row after TCRdb ran MiXCR on the 5' RACE reads. In the table there are 30,000 to 40,000 distinct CDR3 sequences, roughly 5% of which are singletons. The specimen sequenced was whole blood. Receptors originate from an adult who was a healthcare worker with PCR-confirmed SARS-CoV-2 infection or an uninfected control (not recorded which). Both conserved end residues are part of each CDR3. Each record gives: V gene, CDR3 length, CDR3 protein.

>TRBV7-9|14
CASSSGGAVFGYTF
>TRBV4-1|14
CASSVDRADYGYTF
>TRBV7-9|15
CASSTLAGGGDTQYF
>TRBV9|13
CASSVAYNSPLHF
>TRBV20-1|13
CSADDRGREKLFF
>TRBV12-3/TRBV12-4|13
CASSLRGGSPLHF
>TRBV27|14
CASSLSRGADTQYF
>TRBV27|16
CASRSSGMRITDTQYF
>TRBV7-8|15
CASSLTRGPNTEAFF
>TRBV3-2|17
CASSHFTRDINTGELFF
>TRBV7-9|15
CASSLETDPNEKLFF
>TRBV7-3|16
CASSLTGLRNNSPLHF
>TRBV12-3/TRBV12-4|15
CASSYGSANTGELFF
>TRBV9|14
CASSIGTGGNTIYF
>TRBV6-2/TRBV6-3|14
CASSEVLVDTEAFF
>TRBV6-1|16
CASSESGGRGTYEQYF
>TRBV2|11
CASGRETEAFF
>TRBV20-1|14
CSAQILAGYQPQHF
>TRBV4-1|14
CASSQPGISETQYF
>TRBV18|13
CASSPTSPSEQYF
>TRBV27|11
CASKLGETQYF
>TRBV11-2|15
CASSTWGSPSYEQYF
>TRBV5-1|14
CASSSQGMADTQYF
>TRBV10-3|14
CAISWTEAVNEQYF
>TRBV12-3/TRBV12-4|14
CASSFEPSTDTQYF
>TRBV25-1|15
CVSRPTGRLSTEAFF
>TRBV4-1|15
CASSQVVGRNTEAFF
>TRBV5-1|14
CASSWFQGNTEAFF
>TRBV18|12
CASSSPTYEQYF
>TRBV7-2|16
CANTQGTSGGEDTQYF
>TRBV7-9|17
CASSKTVPGQGRNTIYF
>TRBV3-1|12
CASSHRRGEQFF
>TRBV13|16
CASSGFQGEETYEQYF
>TRBV19|19
CASSPAHWDFATQGTEAFF
>TRBV19|14
CASSIGGPDYEQYF
>TRBV12-3/TRBV12-4|13
CASTRGGRFGYTF
>TRBV2|13
CASSAWTSGGQFF